The clone carrying this T cell receptor beta chain came up many times. In TCRdb, the 5' RACE reads were re-called with MiXCR into one record per CDR3 protein. The sample includes around 310,000 distinct CDR3 sequences, around 3.6% of them seen just once. The entry originates in a study of T cells after yellow fever vaccination. The CDR3 is 14 residues long. The germline V gene has CDR1 DFQATT and CDR2 SNEGSKA (reference sequence). J lost 4 bases, V lost 5 bases, and 8 bases had no gene match. This chain links TRBV20-1 with TRBJ2-3; 8 positions match TRBD2. This specimen consisted of PBMCs, obtained on the day of the yellow fever booster vaccination. This TCR derives from a man aged 18 to 35 who received the YFV17D yellow fever vaccine. In DNA form, the CDR3 reads TGCAGTGCTGTCACGGGGGGGCCCTCAGATACGCAGTATTTT. Residues: CSAVTGGPSDTQYF.